One sample yielded the 3 T cell receptor beta chains listed below, sequenced in a study of shared clonotypes between healthy human individuals. Some clones are missing from TCRdb's copy, which holds only in-frame ones; the method was immunoSEQ multiplex PCR. This sample has roughly 1,600,000 clones, with approximately 98.5% found just once. The sequenced material came from naive CD4+ T cells sorted from blood. Subset given: CD45RA+ positively selected. These TCRs come from a man aged 30 to 39 in good health.

The gene calls are TRBV18 and TRBJ2-1, with TRBD2 as a possible D gene (6 bases). Deletions cut 4 bases from V and 4 bases from J, with 14 bases between. This CDR3 has 15 residues. CDR1 is KGHSH and CDR2 is LQKENI in the germline V gene. Here the CDR3 reads CASSQRRDSYNEQFF. DNA of the CDR3: TGTGCCAGCTCACAACGCCGGGACTCATACAATGAGCAGTTCTTC.

The J gene is TRBJ2-5, the V gene TRBV5-1; 10 bases are a match to TRBD2. J was trimmed by 4 bases and V by 4 bases; bases with no gene match: 4. CDR1 is SGHRS, CDR2 YFSETQ, per germline. The CDR3 spans 14 residues. The CDR3 nucleotides are TGCGCCAGCAGCCCGGGGACTAGCGCAGAGACCCAGTACTTC. Translated, it gives CASSPGTSAETQYF.

The chain couples TRBV5-1 to TRBJ2-2, with 7 bases identical to TRBD1. Germline CDR1 and CDR2: SGHRS and YFSETQ. The CDR3 has 14 residues. Germline trimming cut 6 bases from V and 5 bases from J; bases unmatched to any gene: 7. Here the CDR3 reads CASKTGINTGELFF. In DNA, the CDR3 is TGCGCCAGCAAGACAGGGATAAATACCGGGGAGCTGTTTTTT.